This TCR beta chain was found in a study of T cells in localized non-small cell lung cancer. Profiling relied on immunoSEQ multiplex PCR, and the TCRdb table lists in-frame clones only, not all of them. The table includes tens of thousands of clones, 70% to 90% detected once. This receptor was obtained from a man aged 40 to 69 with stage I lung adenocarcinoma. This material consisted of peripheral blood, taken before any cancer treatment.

This CDR3 is CASSQDGTSGYNEQFF. The CDR3, as DNA: TGTGCCAGCAGCCAAGACGGGACTAGTGGGTACAATGAGCAGTTCTTC. V and J are TRBV4-2 and TRBJ2-1; 8 positions agree with TRBD2. The germline gives CDR1 LGHNA, CDR2 YNFKEQ. The V and J ends lost 0 bases and 4 bases, in that order; junction bases with no gene match: 5. This CDR3 is built from 16 residues.